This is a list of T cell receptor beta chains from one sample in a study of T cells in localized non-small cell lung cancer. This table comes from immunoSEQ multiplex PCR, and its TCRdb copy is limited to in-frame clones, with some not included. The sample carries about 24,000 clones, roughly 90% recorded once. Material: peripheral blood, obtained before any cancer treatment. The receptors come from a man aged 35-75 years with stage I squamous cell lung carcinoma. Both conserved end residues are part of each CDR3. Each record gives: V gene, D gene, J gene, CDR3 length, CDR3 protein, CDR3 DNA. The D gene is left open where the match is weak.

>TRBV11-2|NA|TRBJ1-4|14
CASSLGESNEKLFF
TGTGCCAGCAGCTTAGGAGAATCTAATGAAAAACTGTTTTTT
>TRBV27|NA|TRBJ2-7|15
CASSLTPGSSYEQYF
TGTGCCAGCAGTTTAACCCCCGGGAGCTCCTACGAGCAGTACTTC
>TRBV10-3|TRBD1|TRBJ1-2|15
CAISGQGAAGYGYTF
TGTGCCATCAGTGGACAGGGGGCTGCGGGTTATGGCTACACCTTC
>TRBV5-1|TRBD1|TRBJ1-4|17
CASSLGQGKATNEKLFF
TGCGCCAGCAGCTTGGGACAGGGGAAAGCAACTAATGAAAAACTGTTTTTT
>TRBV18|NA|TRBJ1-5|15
CASSPQGEFGQPQHF
TGTGCCAGCTCACCTCAGGGAGAGTTTGGGCAGCCCCAGCATTTT
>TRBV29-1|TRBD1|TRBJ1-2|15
CSVFQDRGPNYGYTF
TGCAGCGTATTCCAGGACAGGGGACCCAACTATGGCTACACCTTC
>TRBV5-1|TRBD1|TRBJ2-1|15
CASSISGGSYNEQFF
TGCGCCAGCAGCATATCAGGGGGCTCCTACAATGAGCAGTTCTTC
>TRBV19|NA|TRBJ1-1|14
CASSTRTANTEAFF
TGTGCCAGTAGTACCCGGACGGCGAACACTGAAGCTTTCTTT
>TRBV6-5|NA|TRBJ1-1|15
CASSYSFLENTEAFF
TGTGCCAGCAGTTACTCGTTTTTGGAGAACACTGAAGCTTTCTTT
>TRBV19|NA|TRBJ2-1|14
CAAKRTAPSSEQFF
TGTGCCGCAAAGAGGACTGCGCCTAGTAGTGAGCAGTTCTTC
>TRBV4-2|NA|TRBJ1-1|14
CASSQVGGRGQAFF
TGTGCCAGCAGCCAAGTGGGGGGCAGGGGCCAGGCGTTCTTT
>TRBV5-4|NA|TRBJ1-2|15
CASSPRTGSNYGYTF
TGTGCCAGCAGCCCCCGGACGGGGTCGAACTATGGCTACACCTTC
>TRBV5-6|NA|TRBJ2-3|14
CASSLLAPTDTQYF
TGTGCCAGCAGCTTGCTAGCGCCCACAGATACGCAGTATTTT
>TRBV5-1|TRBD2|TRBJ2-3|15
CASSLAGGNGDTQYF
TGCGCCAGCAGCTTGGCCGGGGGGAATGGAGATACGCAGTATTTT
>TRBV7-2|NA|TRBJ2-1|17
CASSLWGLYEGYNEQFF
TGTGCCAGCAGCTTATGGGGGCTCTATGAGGGGTACAATGAGCAGTTCTTC
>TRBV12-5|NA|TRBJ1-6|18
CASGLRPGVSLNNSPLHF
TGTGCTAGTGGCTTAAGGCCCGGGGTTTCACTGAATAATTCACCCCTCCACTTT